The sequence of this TCR beta chain was determined in a study of CXCR3-negative and CXCR3-positive naive CD8 T cells. Points from the study as a whole: Similar TRBV-TRBJ gene usage was seen in naive CXCR3-negative and CXCR3-positive cells, but not in memory cells. Surface CD5 looked about the same in the naive subsets, so the authors worked out TCR strength from TRB CDR3 properties.

In regard to this clonotype: The antigen is unknown.

The germline CDR1 and CDR2 sequences are LNHNV and YYDKDF (reference sequence). CDR3 size: 14 residues. With UMI labels, 5' RACE was used to prepare the TRB cDNA libraries. TCRdb re-analyzed the 5' RACE reads; it lists each CDR3 protein once, without DNA. The table for this sample gives about 120,000 distinct CDR3 sequences. Naive cells were sorted as CD45RO-, CCR7+, CD27+ and CD95-. The sequence derives from a human donor in good health. Some clones in this sample may be carry-over from other donors' samples. Sequenced input: naive CXCR3- CD8+ T cells from blood. Subset in this sample: CD45RO-CCR7+CD27+CD95- naive CD8+ T cells lacking CXCR3 (TNR3-). The J gene is TRBJ2-1, the V gene TRBV15; as DNA is missing, the TRBD2 call by TCRdb cannot be tested. This chain's CDR3 is CATSSRTGTPGPFF.